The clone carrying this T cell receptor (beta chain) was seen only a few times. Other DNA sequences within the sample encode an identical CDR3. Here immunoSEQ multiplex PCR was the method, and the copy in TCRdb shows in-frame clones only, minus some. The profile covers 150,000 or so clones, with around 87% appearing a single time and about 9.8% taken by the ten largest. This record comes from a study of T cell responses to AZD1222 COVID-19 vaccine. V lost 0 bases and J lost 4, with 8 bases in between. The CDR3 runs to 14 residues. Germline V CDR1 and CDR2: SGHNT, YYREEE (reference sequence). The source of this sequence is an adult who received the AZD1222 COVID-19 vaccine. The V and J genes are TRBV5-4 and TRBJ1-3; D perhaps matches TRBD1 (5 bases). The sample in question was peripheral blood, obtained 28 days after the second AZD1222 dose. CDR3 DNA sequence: TGTGCCAGCAGCTTGGTGGGGGGAGGAAACACCATATATTTT. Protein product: CASSLVGGGNTIYF.